This TCR beta chain appears in the sequencing data of a study of shared clonotypes between healthy human individuals. The wider study: Researchers assigned three CD4 naive, three CD4 memory, two CD8 naive and one CD8 memory plate to each donor.

The table came from immunoSEQ multiplex PCR; TCRdb's copy has only in-frame clones and leaves some out. The sample gives about a million clones, over 75% of which show up once; about 1.5% is in the top ten. Notes on the study in general: Tissues were not sampled, only blood, and their repertoires likely differ. Rarefaction curves obtained for sorted subsets showed sequencing incomplete despite large depth.

The CDR3 contains 10 residues. The sample holds many counts of this clone. Its target is not known. Subsets obtained from CD4+ cells comprised CD45RA+ naive and CD45RA-negative memory cells. Source material: memory CD4+ T cells sorted from blood. Subset in this sample: CD45RA-negative fraction. The clonotype was recovered from a man aged 18 to 29 in good health. The chain links TRBV1 to TRBJ1-2. TRBV1 is described as a pseudogene. CDR3 in amino acids: CTSITDGYTF. The CDR3 DNA sequence: TGCACCAGCATAACGGATGGCTACACCTTC.